These 20 T cell receptor beta chains were sequenced from one sample in a study of regulatory T cells in long-lasting Graves disease. Through Arm-PCR of CDR3 regions and iRepertoire HTBI primers, TCR beta libraries were built. TCRdb redid the calling of the multiplex PCR reads with MiXCR, one entry per CDR3 protein. This sample has approximately 480,000 distinct CDR3 sequences, with roughly 17% found just once. The time point denotes: newly diagnosed GD, antithyroid drugs for less than 3 months. RNA isolated from PBMCs was used to make the TCR library. The same sample was also used in a study of T cells in Graves' hyperthyroidism and ophthalmopathy.

Sequenced material: peripheral blood mononuclear cells (PBMCs), taken at new diagnosis, from a patient treated with antithyroid drugs. These receptors were collected from a man aged 35-49 years with Graves disease.

This clonotype was counted at least ten times. This chain connects TRBV5-1 to TRBJ2-1; D not certain. V was pared by 3 bases and J by 13 bases, with 14 bases between. The CDR3 is made up of 12 amino acids. Per the germline V gene, CDR1 is SGHRS and CDR2 is YFSETQ. The CDR3 loop reads CASSSAANYQFF. CDR3 nucleotides: TGCGCCAGCAGCTCGGCGGCTAATTACCAGTTCTTC.

There are many counts of this clonotype. This chain uses TRBV28 with TRBJ2-7; tentative D call: TRBD1 (6 bases). Germline-derived CDR1 and CDR2 are MDHEN and SYDVKM. The ends were cut back, 8 bases at V and 1 base at J, with 9 bases in the middle. The CDR3 is 12 residues long. This CDR3 reads CASATGSYEQYF. In nucleotides, the CDR3 is TGTGCCAGCGCAACAGGGTCCTACGAGCAGTACTTC.

This clonotype was seen only a few times. The chain joins TRBV6-1 to TRBJ2-5, with 8 bases fitting TRBD2. This CDR3 has 13 amino acids. Trimming cost V 7 bases and J 4 bases; bases outside gene matches: 5. The germline V gene has CDR1 MNHNS and CDR2 SASEGT. The chain's CDR3 is CASKFAGGETQYF. In nucleotides, the CDR3 is TGTGCCAGCAAGTTCGCGGGAGGAGAGACCCAGTACTTC.

This clonotype came up many times. The chain links TRBV10-3 to TRBJ2-1, with D unresolved. There are 14 residues in the CDR3. Germline values: CDR1 ENHRY, CDR2 SYGVKD. Trimming removed 3 bases at V and 2 bases at J, with 8 bases between. CDR3 nucleotide sequence: TGTGCCATCAGTGAAGACTCCCCCTACAATGAGCAGTTCTTC. Its protein product is CAISEDSPYNEQFF.

This clonotype was seen ten or more times. The chain couples TRBV18 to TRBJ1-1; tentatively, D is TRBD1 (5 bases). Trimming shortened V by 1 base and J by 4 bases, and 10 bases separated the two germline ends. The V gene's germline CDR1 is KGHSH and CDR2 LQKENI. The CDR3 covers 14 residues. CDR3 amino acids: CASSPLQESTEAFF. As DNA, the CDR3 is TGTGCCAGCTCACCACTACAGGAATCCACTGAAGCTTTCTTT.

This clonotype was seen repeatedly, ten times or more. The J gene is TRBJ2-3, the V gene TRBV28; D not certain. CDR3 size: 14 residues. CDR1 MDHEN and CDR2 SYDVKM come from the germline V gene. Trimming pared 2 bases from V and 6 bases from J, leaving 12 bases between. The CDR3 nucleotides read TGTGCCAGCAGTTTAGGGCGGAATAGGGATACGCAGTATTTT. Encoded protein: CASSLGRNRDTQYF.

The gene calls are TRBV29-1 and TRBJ2-1; D remains unclear. Trimming shortened V by 3 bases and J by 7 bases, and 10 bases separated the two germline ends. The CDR3 loop spans 12 amino acids. CDR1 is SQVTM and CDR2 is ANQGSEA in the germline V gene. The CDR3, as DNA: TGCAGCGTTGAGGCTGGGCTGAATGAGCAGTTCTTC. Translation: CSVEAGLNEQFF.

This clonotype was recorded at least ten times. This chain uses TRBV28 with TRBJ1-1; D possibly corresponds to TRBD1 (5 bases). The germline V gene encodes CDR1 MDHEN and CDR2 SYDVKM. The CDR3 is 13 residues long. V lost 5 bases, J lost 3 bases, and 10 bases lay in between. The CDR3 DNA follows: TGTGCCAGCAGTCCCAGGGCCTACACTGAAGCTTTCTTT. It codes for CASSPRAYTEAFF.

This clonotype was seen only a few times. The chain joins TRBV7-9 to TRBJ2-1; 8 nucleotides align to TRBD1. The CDR3 has 14 amino acids. V was pared by 8 bases and J by 3 bases, with 6 bases of the junction left unmatched. CDR1 is SEHNR and CDR2 is FQNEAQ in the germline V gene (reference sequence). CDR3: CASGGTGYYNEQFF. CDR3 coding DNA: TGTGCCAGCGGGGGGACAGGATACTACAATGAGCAGTTCTTC.

This clonotype was observed many times. The chain uses TRBV28 and TRBJ1-5; possibly TRBD1 for D (6 bases). Germline V gene data show CDR1 as MDHEN and CDR2 as SYDVKM. The V gene lost 5 bases and the J gene lost 3 bases, with 14 bases spanning the gap. CDR3 length equals 15 residues. This CDR3 is CASSRRGPNNQPQHF. The CDR3 DNA follows: TGTGCCAGCAGTCGCAGGGGCCCGAACAATCAGCCCCAGCATTTT.

The table lists this clonotype with a few counts. J is TRBJ1-5 and V is TRBV2, with TRBD1 matching 8 bases. V was clipped by 8 bases and J by 2 bases; unmatched bases: 5. The CDR3 has 14 amino acids. From germline, CDR1 is SNHLY and CDR2 FYNNEI. This CDR3 reads CASVEDRGNQPQHF. The CDR3 DNA reads TGTGCCAGCGTCGAGGACAGGGGCAATCAGCCCCAGCATTTT.

This chain uses TRBV9 with TRBJ2-7; tentative D call: TRBD2 (6 bases). This CDR3 has 14 amino acids. Trimming removed 2 bases from V and 2 bases from J, with 11 bases in between. Germline assignment: CDR1 SGDLS and CDR2 YYNGEE. The CDR3 is CASSVGSTPYEQYF. The DNA of the CDR3 is TGTGCCAGCAGCGTCGGGAGTACCCCCTACGAGCAGTACTTC. Full variable domain (remainder filled in from reference TRBV9 and TRBJ2-7): DSGVTQTPKHLITATGQRVTLRCSPRSGDLSVYWYQQSLDQGLQFLIQYYNGEERAKGNILERFSAQQFPDLHSELNLSSLELGDSALYFCASSVGSTPYEQYFGPGTRLTVT.

This clonotype appeared many times. The V and J genes are TRBV5-1 and TRBJ1-6; D unclear. The length of the CDR3 is 15 residues. CDR1 and CDR2 (germline): SGHRS, YFSETQ. Trimming took off 7 bases at V and 5 bases at J, with 16 bases between the two ends. As DNA, the CDR3 is TGCGCCAGCTCCCTTGGAACGGTCCATAATTCACCCCTCCACTTT. It specifies CASSLGTVHNSPLHF.

This clonotype was detected ten times or more. The chain combines TRBV29-1 with TRBJ1-1, with 8 bases matching TRBD1. The germline gives CDR1 SQVTM, CDR2 ANQGSEA. With V trimmed by 6 bases and J by 0 bases, 6 bases remained unmatched. The CDR3 covers 14 residues. The CDR3 reads CSVGTGAMNTEAFF. The CDR3 DNA reads TGCAGCGTCGGGACAGGAGCCATGAACACTGAAGCTTTCTTT.

The sample holds many counts of this clonotype. V usage is TRBV30 and J usage is TRBJ1-6; D remains unclear. Trimming took 2 bases from V and 6 from J, leaving 5 bases between them. CDR3 length: 12 residues. Germline-derived CDR1 and CDR2 are GTSNPN and SVGIG (reference sequence). CDR3 in amino acids: CAWSSLNSPLHF. The DNA for the CDR3 is TGTGCCTGGAGTTCGCTTAATTCACCCCTCCACTTT.

The chain uses TRBV7-2 and TRBJ1-5, with a weak D call TRBD1 (5 bases). The germline V and J ends were trimmed by 5 bases and 3 bases, with 14 bases remaining between them. This CDR3 has 15 amino acids. The germline CDR1 and CDR2 sequences are SGHTA and FQGNSA. CDR3 residues: CASSLVGDPNQPQHF. DNA for the CDR3: TGTGCCAGCAGCCTGGTGGGGGATCCCAATCAGCCCCAGCATTTT. Using reference TRBV7-2 and TRBJ1-5 for the parts outside the CDR3, the full variable domain is GAGVSQSPSNKVTEKGKDVELRCDPISGHTALYWYRQSLGQGLEFLIYFQGNSAPDKSGLPSDRFSAERTGGSVSTLTIQRTQQEDSAVYLCASSLVGDPNQPQHFGDGTRLSIL.

In its sample, this clonotype was seen many times. This chain joins TRBV20-1 and TRBJ2-7; no definite D call. This CDR3 spans 15 amino acids. V shed 3 bases and J shed 4 bases, with 19 bases lying between them. From germline, CDR1 is DFQATT and CDR2 SNEGSKA (reference sequence). This CDR3 reads CSARLGSPSRYEQYF. DNA for the CDR3: TGCAGTGCTAGGCTCGGCAGCCCGTCCCGATACGAGCAGTACTTC.

This clonotype was seen many times. The chain combines TRBV28 with TRBJ2-1; TRBD2 agrees at 13 bases. The CDR3 consists of 21 residues. From germline, CDR1 is MDHEN and CDR2 SYDVKM. Germline trimming cut 7 bases from V and 7 bases from J; bases unmatched to any gene: 25. CDR3 region: CASTITTETSGRPIWGNEQFF. CDR3 coding DNA: TGTGCCAGCACCATAACGACGGAGACTAGCGGGAGGCCTATATGGGGGAATGAGCAGTTCTTC.

J is TRBJ2-1 and V is TRBV29-1; TRBD2 matches 13 bases. Germline CDR1 is SQVTM and CDR2 is ANQGSEA. Trimming cost V 4 bases and J 1 base; bases outside gene matches: 4. This CDR3 comprises 16 residues. CDR3 amino acids: CSVVGLAGVSYNEQFF. The DNA of the CDR3 is TGCAGCGTTGTCGGACTAGCGGGAGTATCCTACAATGAGCAGTTCTTC.

This clonotype was detected ten times or more. J is TRBJ2-7 and V is TRBV7-9, with D possibly matching TRBD2 (5 bases). Germline V gene lookup returns CDR1 SEHNR and CDR2 FQNEAQ (reference sequence). There are 17 residues in the CDR3. V lost 5 bases, J lost 0 bases, and 20 bases lay in between. The CDR3 nucleotides read TGTGCCAGCAGCCAAATCCCCCATACGAGGGACTCCTACGAGCAGTACTTC. It codes for CASSQIPHTRDSYEQYF. The full variable domain, rest sourced from reference TRBV7-9 and TRBJ2-7, is DTGVSQNPRHKITKRGQNVTFRCDPISEHNRLYWYRQTLGQGPEFLTYFQNEAQLEKSRLLSDRFSAERPKGSFSTLEIQRTEQGDSAMYLCASSQIPHTRDSYEQYFGPGTRLTVT.